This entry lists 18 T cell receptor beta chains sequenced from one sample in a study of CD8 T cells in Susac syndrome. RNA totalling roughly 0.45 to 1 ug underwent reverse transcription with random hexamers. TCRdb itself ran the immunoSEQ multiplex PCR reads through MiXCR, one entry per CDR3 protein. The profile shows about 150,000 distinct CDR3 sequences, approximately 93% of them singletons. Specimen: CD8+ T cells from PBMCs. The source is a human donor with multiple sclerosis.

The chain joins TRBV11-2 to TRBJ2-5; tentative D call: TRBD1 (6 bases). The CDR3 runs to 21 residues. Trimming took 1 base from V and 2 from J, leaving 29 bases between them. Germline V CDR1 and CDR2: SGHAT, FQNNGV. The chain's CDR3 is CASSLGVGRGRFRTMQETQYF. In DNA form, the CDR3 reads TGTGCCAGCAGCTTAGGTGTCGGCAGGGGTCGATTCAGGACCATGCAAGAGACCCAGTACTTC.

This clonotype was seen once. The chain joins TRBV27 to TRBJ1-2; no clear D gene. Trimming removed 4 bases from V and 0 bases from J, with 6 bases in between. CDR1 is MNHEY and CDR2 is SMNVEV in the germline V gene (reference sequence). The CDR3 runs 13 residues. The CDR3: CASSSSPNYGYTF. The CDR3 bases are TGTGCCAGCAGTTCCAGTCCTAACTATGGCTACACCTTC.

CDR3 sequence: CATKYRGGKESEQFF. The CDR3 bases are TGTGCCACCAAGTACCGGGGGGGTAAGGAAAGTGAGCAGTTCTTC. The chain carries TRBV15 and TRBJ2-1, with 8 bases identical to TRBD2. This CDR3 spans 15 amino acids. The V gene end was trimmed by 7 bases and the J gene end by 9 bases; junction bases not matched to a gene: 14. Germline loops: CDR1 LNHNV, CDR2 YYDKDF (reference sequence).

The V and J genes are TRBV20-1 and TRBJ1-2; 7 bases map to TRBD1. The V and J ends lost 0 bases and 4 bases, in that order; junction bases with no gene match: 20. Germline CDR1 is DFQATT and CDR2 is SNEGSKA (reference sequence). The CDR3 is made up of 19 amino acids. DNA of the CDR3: TGCAGTGCTAGAGATTCGGCCCTGGCCGACAGGGCTTTACTCTATGGCTACACCTTC. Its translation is CSARDSALADRALLYGYTF.

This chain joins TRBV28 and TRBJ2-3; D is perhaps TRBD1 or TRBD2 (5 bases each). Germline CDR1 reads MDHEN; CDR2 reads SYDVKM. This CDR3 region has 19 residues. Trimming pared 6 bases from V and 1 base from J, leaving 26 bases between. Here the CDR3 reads CASSSPSLVGVLGTDTQYF. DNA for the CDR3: TGTGCCAGCAGCTCCCCCAGTCTTGTGGGGGTCCTTGGCACAGATACGCAGTATTTT. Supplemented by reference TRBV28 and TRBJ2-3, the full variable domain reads DVKVTQSSRYLVKRTGEKVFLECVQDMDHENMFWYRQDPGLGLRLIYFSYDVKMKEKGDIPEGYSVSREKKERFSLILESASTNQTSMYLCASSSPSLVGVLGTDTQYFGPGTRLTVL.

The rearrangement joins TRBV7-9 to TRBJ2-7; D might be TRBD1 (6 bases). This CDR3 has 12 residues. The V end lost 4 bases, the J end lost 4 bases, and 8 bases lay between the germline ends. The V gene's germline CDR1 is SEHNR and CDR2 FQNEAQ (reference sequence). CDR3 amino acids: CASSWDTYEQYF. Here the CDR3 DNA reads TGTGCCAGCAGCTGGGACACTTACGAGCAGTACTTC.

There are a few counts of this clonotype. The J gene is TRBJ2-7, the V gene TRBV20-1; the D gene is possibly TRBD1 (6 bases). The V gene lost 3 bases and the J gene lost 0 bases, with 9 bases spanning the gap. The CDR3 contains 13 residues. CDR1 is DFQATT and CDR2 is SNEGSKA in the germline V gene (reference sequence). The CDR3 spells CSARVQGSYEQYF. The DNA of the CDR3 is TGCAGTGCTAGGGTACAGGGCTCCTACGAGCAGTACTTC.

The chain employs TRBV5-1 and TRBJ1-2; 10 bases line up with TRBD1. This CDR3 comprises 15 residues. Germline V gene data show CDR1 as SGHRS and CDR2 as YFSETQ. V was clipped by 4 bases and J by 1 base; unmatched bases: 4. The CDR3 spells CASSLGTGVNYGYTF. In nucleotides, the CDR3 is TGCGCCAGCAGCCTCGGGACAGGGGTTAACTATGGCTACACCTTC.

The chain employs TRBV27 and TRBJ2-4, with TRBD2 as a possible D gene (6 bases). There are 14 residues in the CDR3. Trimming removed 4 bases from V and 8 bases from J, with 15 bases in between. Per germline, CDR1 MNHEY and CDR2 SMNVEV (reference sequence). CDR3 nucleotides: TGTGCCAGCAGTTCCCTCGGGGGAATGGACATTCAGTACTTC. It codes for CASSSLGGMDIQYF.

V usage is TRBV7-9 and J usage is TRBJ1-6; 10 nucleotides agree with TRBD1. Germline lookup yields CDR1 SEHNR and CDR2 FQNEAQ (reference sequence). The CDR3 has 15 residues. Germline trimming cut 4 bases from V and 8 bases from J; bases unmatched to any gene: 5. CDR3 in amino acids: CASSSDRGSYSPLHF. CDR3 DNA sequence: TGTGCCAGCAGCTCGGACAGGGGGTCCTATTCACCCCTCCACTTT. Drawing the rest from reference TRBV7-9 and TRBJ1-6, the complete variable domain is DTGVSQNPRHKITKRGQNVTFRCDPISEHNRLYWYRQTLGQGPEFLTYFQNEAQLEKSRLLSDRFSAERPKGSFSTLEIQRTEQGDSAMYLCASSSDRGSYSPLHFGNGTRLTVT.

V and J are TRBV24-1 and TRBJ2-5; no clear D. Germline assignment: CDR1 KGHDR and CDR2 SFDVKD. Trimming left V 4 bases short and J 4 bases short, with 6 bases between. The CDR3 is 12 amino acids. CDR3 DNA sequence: TGTGCCACCAGTGACGGAGTAGAGACCCAGTACTTC. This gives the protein CATSDGVETQYF.

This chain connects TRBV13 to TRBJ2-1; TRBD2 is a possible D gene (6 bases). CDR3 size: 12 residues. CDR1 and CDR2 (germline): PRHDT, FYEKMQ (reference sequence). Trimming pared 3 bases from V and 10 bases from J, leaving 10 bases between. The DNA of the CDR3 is TGTGCCAGCAGCTTCTGGACTAACGAGCAGTTCTTC. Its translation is CASSFWTNEQFF.

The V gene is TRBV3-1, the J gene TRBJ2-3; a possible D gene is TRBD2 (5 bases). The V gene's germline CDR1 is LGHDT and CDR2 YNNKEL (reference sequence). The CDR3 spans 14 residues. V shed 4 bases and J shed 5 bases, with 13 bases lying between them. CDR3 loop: CASSPMWSGDTQYF. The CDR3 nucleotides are TGTGCCAGCAGCCCAATGTGGAGCGGAGATACGCAGTATTTT.

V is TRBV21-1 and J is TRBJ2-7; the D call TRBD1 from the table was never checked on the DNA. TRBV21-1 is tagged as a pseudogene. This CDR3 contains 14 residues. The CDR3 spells CASLTGERPYEQYF. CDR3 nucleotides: TGTGCCAGCCTGACAGGGGAGAGGCCCTACGAGCAGTACTTC.

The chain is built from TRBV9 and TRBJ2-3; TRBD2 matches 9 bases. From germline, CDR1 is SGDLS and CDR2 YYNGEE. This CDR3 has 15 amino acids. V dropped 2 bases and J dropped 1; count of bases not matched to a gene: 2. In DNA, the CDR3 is TGTGCCAGCAGCGTCGAGCGGGGGGGCACAGATACGCAGTATTTT. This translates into CASSVERGGTDTQYF.

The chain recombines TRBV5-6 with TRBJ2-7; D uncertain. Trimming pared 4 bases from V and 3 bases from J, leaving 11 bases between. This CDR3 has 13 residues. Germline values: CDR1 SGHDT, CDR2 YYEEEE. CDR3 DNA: TGTGCCAGCAGCCCCCGGCAGGTCTACGAGCAGTACTTC. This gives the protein CASSPRQVYEQYF.

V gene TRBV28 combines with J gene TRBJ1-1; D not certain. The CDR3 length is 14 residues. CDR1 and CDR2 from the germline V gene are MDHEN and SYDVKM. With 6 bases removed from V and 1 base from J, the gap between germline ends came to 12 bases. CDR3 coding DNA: TGTGCCAGCAGCCCTACCCGGACGAACACTGAAGCTTTCTTT. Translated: CASSPTRTNTEAFF.

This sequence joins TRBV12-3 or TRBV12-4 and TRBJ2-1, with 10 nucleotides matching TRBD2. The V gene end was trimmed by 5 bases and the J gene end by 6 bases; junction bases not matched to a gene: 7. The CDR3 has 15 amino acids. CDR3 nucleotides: TGTGCCAGCAGTCCGGGACTAGCGAAAATCAATGAGCAGTTCTTC. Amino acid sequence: CASSPGLAKINEQFF.